The 3 T cell receptor beta chains listed next were all sequenced from one sample in a study of CD8 T cells in Susac syndrome. When the RNA was reverse transcribed, random hexamers were used with an input of 0.5 to 1 ug. TCRdb independently ran MiXCR on the immunoSEQ multiplex PCR reads; one entry per CDR3 protein. The data contain around 150,000 distinct CDR3 sequences, around 94% of them singletons. Sequenced: CD4+ T cells from PBMCs. The receptors here all came from a human donor in good health.

The rearrangement uses TRBV4-3 and TRBJ2-1; 12 nucleotides match TRBD2. CDR3 length: 17 amino acids. Germline trimming cut 1 base from V and 6 bases from J; bases unmatched to any gene: 7. Germline values: CDR1 LGHNA, CDR2 YSLEER. CDR3 nucleotides: TGCGCCAGCAGCCAAGCCATAGGGGGACTAGCGGGCAATGAGCAGTTCTTC. It encodes CASSQAIGGLAGNEQFF.

This chain uses TRBV5-1 with TRBJ2-4, with 9 bases matching TRBD1. From germline, CDR1 is SGHRS and CDR2 YFSETQ. The CDR3 is made up of 14 amino acids. Trimming took 4 bases from V and 5 from J; bases not matched to a gene: 4. This CDR3 reads CASSDRDRENIQYF. In nucleotides, the CDR3 is TGCGCCAGCAGCGACCGGGACAGGGAAAACATTCAGTACTTC.

This chain joins TRBV3-1 and TRBJ2-7; D may be TRBD2 (6 bases). Germline V lookup: CDR1 LGHDT, CDR2 YNNKEL (reference sequence). The CDR3 totals 12 residues. V gave up 4 bases and J gave up 6 bases, with 10 bases separating them. Here the CDR3 DNA reads TGTGCCAGCAGCCGAACTAGCACCGAGCAGTACTTC. Amino acid sequence: CASSRTSTEQYF.